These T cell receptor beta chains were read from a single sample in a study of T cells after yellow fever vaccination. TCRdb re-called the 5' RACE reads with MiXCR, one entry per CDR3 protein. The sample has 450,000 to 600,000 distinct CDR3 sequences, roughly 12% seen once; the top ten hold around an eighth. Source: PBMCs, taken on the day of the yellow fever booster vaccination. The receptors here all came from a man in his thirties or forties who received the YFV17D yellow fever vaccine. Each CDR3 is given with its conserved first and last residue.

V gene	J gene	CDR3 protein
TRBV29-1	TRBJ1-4	CSAKDREGKKLFF
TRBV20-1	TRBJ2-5	CSARASGRAVETQYF
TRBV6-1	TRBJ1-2	CASRRDGTNYGYTF
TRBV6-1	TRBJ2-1	CASSDFLDSYNEQFF
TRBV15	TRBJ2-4	CATSRVGRGGAAKNIQYF
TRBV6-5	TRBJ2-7	CASSWSEGAQNEQYF
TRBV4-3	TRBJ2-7	CASSQRLALSYEQYF
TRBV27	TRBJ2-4	CASSPIPRVGGTQNIQYF
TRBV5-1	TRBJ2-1	CASSARHLFYNEQFF
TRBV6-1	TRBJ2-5	CASRTGLLVETQYF
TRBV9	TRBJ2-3	CASSPSGRVPTDTQYF
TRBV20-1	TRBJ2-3	CSAQGGRATDTQYF
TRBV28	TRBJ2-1	CASSLVGVSSYNEQFF
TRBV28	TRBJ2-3	CASYGVGRVEDTQYF
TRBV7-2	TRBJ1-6	CASSPRPRYNSPLHF
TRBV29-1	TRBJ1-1	CSAGQNTEAFF
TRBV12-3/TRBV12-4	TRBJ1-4	CASSLHPGTKNEKLFF
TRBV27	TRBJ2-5	CASSQGLAEGRETQYF